The sequence of this T cell receptor (beta chain) was determined in a study of blood T cell repertoires in COVID-19. Study-wide context: T cells, B-cell-depleted T cells, or PBMCs supplied cDNA or gDNA.

Participant-reported clinical history was the basis for cohort assignment. Cohort 3 donors counted as recovered after two negative PCRs, clearance, or resolved symptoms. Original data processing: Reference gene primer amplification yielded estimated nucleated cell counts. The protocol was immunoSEQ multiplex PCR, while the TCRdb copy is restricted to in-frame clones and leaves out a portion. The V and J calls and clone size are taken from that table; D and trimming were inferred from the DNA. The top ten hold 3% to 3.5% of the sample, which has over 150,000 clones, about 81% seen once. V was cut by 0 bases and J by 10 bases, with 12 bases left in between. Germline V gene sequence: CDR1 ENHRY, CDR2 SYGVKD. This CDR3 has 13 residues. This clone was counted once.

Specimen: PBMCs or T cells enriched from blood (not recorded which). The chain employs TRBV10-3 and TRBJ1-1, with TRBD1 as a possible D gene (5 bases). The clonotype was recovered from a woman in her thirties who had recovered from COVID-19. The DNA of the CDR3 is TGTGCCATCAGTGAGTCGAGGGAGGGACGAGCTTTCTTT. Translating gives CAISESREGRAFF.